The 25 T cell receptor beta chains below all came from one sample that was sequenced in a study of technical replicates of blood from a few donors. Sequencing was performed with immunoSEQ multiplex PCR; in TCRdb, only in-frame clones are kept and a portion is missing. The table shows nearly 95,000 clones, with 90% to 96% occurring only once. Sequencing was done on a sample of T cells isolated from PBMCs. The source of these receptors is a human donor in good health.

The J gene is TRBJ2-4, the V gene TRBV5-1, with D perhaps TRBD2 (5 bases). Looked up from germline, CDR1 is SGHRS and CDR2 is YFSETQ. Trimming removed 0 bases at V and 3 bases at J, with 10 bases between. The CDR3 has 15 residues. The chain's CDR3 is CASSLAEGFKNIQYF. CDR3 DNA: TGCGCCAGCAGCTTGGCCGAGGGTTTCAAAAACATTCAGTACTTC.

The chain recombines TRBV9 with TRBJ2-1; TRBD2 aligns across 15 bases. The CDR3 has 14 amino acids. V shed 7 bases, J shed 9 bases, and the junction held 5 bases outside the gene matches. The germline CDR1 and CDR2 sequences are SGDLS and YYNGEE. The CDR3 protein is CASQPGLAGGEQFF. The CDR3 nucleotides read TGTGCCAGCCAACCGGGACTAGCGGGAGGTGAGCAGTTCTTC.

DNA of the CDR3: TGTGCCAGCTCACCTCGGACAGGGAACTCTGGGGCCAACGTCCTGACTTTC. This encodes CASSPRTGNSGANVLTF. The V gene is TRBV18, the J gene TRBJ2-6, with 8 bases lining up with TRBD1. In germline, CDR1 is KGHSH, CDR2 LQKENI. The V and J ends lost 3 bases and 0 bases, in that order; junction bases with no gene match: 4. The CDR3 contains 17 residues.

The gene calls are TRBV27 and TRBJ1-1; TRBD1 aligns across 7 bases. From germline, CDR1 is MNHEY and CDR2 SMNVEV (reference sequence). V dropped 6 bases and J dropped 5; count of bases not matched to a gene: 6. The CDR3 sequence is 13 residues long. Written as DNA, the CDR3 is TGTGCCAGCAGCCGGGACAGCAGAACTGAAGCTTTCTTT. Translated, it gives CASSRDSRTEAFF.

This chain uses TRBV7-9 with TRBJ2-3; weak D call: TRBD1 (5 bases). The CDR3 extends over 15 amino acids. Trimming shortened V by 3 bases and J by 0 bases, and 10 bases separated the two germline ends. In germline, CDR1 is SEHNR, CDR2 FQNEAQ (reference sequence). Here the CDR3 reads CASSFDSPSTDTQYF. CDR3 DNA: TGTGCCAGCAGCTTTGACAGTCCTAGCACAGATACGCAGTATTTT.

The chain carries TRBV30 and TRBJ2-1; a possible D gene is TRBD1 (6 bases). The germline V and J ends were trimmed by 0 bases and 2 bases, with 23 bases remaining between them. The CDR3 loop spans 19 amino acids. Germline lookup yields CDR1 GTSNPN and CDR2 SVGIG (reference sequence). This CDR3 is CAWSVPQGIRLDPYNEQFF. CDR3 bases: TGTGCCTGGAGTGTACCACAGGGTATACGTCTAGATCCCTACAATGAGCAGTTCTTC.

The rearrangement joins TRBV5-1 to TRBJ1-1; 7 bases agree with TRBD1. Germline assignment: CDR1 SGHRS and CDR2 YFSETQ. The length of the CDR3 is 15 residues. Trimming at V came to 3 bases and at J to 4 bases, leaving 9 bases not matched to a gene. The CDR3 DNA is TGCGCCAGCAGCTCACAGACAGGGAGCGGCACTGAAGCTTTCTTT. Its translation is CASSSQTGSGTEAFF.

The rearrangement links TRBV5-6 to TRBJ2-1, with 10 bases matching TRBD2. The CDR3 is made up of 16 amino acids. J gave up 6 bases and V 5 bases, and 11 bases lay outside the gene matches. The germline V gene has CDR1 SGHDT and CDR2 YYEEEE. CDR3 in amino acids: CASSYSVGLAINEQFF. The CDR3 DNA is TGTGCCAGCAGTTATAGTGTGGGACTAGCGATCAATGAGCAGTTCTTC. Supplemented by reference TRBV5-6 and TRBJ2-1, the full variable domain reads DAGVTQSPTHLIKTRGQQVTLRCSPKSGHDTVSWYQQALGQGPQFIFQYYEEEERQRGNFPDRFSGHQFPNYSSELNVNALLLGDSALYLCASSYSVGLAINEQFFGPGTRLTVL.

The V call is TRBV27, the J call TRBJ2-7; no clear D gene. From germline, CDR1 is MNHEY and CDR2 SMNVEV (reference sequence). V shed 10 bases and J shed 5 bases, with 21 bases lying between them. CDR3 length: 14 residues. The CDR3 sequence is CATAPFVGDHEQYF. The CDR3 coding sequence is TGTGCCACCGCCCCCTTCGTGGGCGACCACGAGCAGTACTTC.

V is TRBV30 and J is TRBJ2-6, with D unclear. CDR1 is GTSNPN, CDR2 SVGIG, per germline (reference sequence). This CDR3 is 13 amino acids long. Trimming shortened V by 2 bases and J by 2 bases, and 4 bases separated the two germline ends. The CDR3 DNA sequence: TGTGCCTGGAGTACGGCTGGGGCCAACGTCCTGACTTTC. Protein product: CAWSTAGANVLTF.

The V call is TRBV10-3, the J call TRBJ2-5, with TRBD2 matching 13 bases. J gave up 5 bases and V 8 bases, and 5 bases lay outside the gene matches. Germline CDR1 reads ENHRY; CDR2 reads SYGVKD. This CDR3 comprises 14 residues. The CDR3 protein is CAIAGTSGMETQYF. The CDR3 nucleotides are TGTGCCATCGCCGGGACTAGCGGGATGGAGACCCAGTACTTC.

This chain joins TRBV30 and TRBJ2-1, with 8 bases aligning to TRBD2. V trimming: 4 bases; J trimming: 6 bases; junction bases outside the gene matches: 8. The length of the CDR3 is 14 residues. Germline CDR1 reads GTSNPN; CDR2 reads SVGIG (reference sequence). The CDR3: CAWIAGPRGNEQFF. The DNA of the CDR3 is TGTGCCTGGATAGCGGGACCGAGGGGCAATGAGCAGTTCTTC.

The genes are TRBV28 and TRBJ2-6; 9 positions agree with TRBD1. J lost 3 bases, V lost 3 bases, and 6 bases had no gene match. Per germline, CDR1 MDHEN and CDR2 SYDVKM. The CDR3 extends over 17 amino acids. This CDR3 is CASSFNRGPGGANVLTF. The CDR3 bases are TGTGCCAGCAGTTTTAACAGGGGGCCGGGTGGGGCCAACGTCCTGACTTTC.

This rearrangement joins TRBV11-3 to TRBJ2-3; D perhaps matches TRBD2 (5 bases). The CDR3 spans 17 residues. Trimming stripped 1 base from V and 1 base from J, with 15 bases between. Germline V CDR1 and CDR2: SGHNT, YENEEA. The CDR3 bases are TGTGCCAGCAGCTTAGGCGGCGGGTACACACGCACAGATACGCAGTATTTT. This gives the protein CASSLGGGYTRTDTQYF.

The chain carries TRBV7-3 and TRBJ2-5, with a weak D call TRBD2 (5 bases). V lost 1 base and J lost 7, with 19 bases in between. This CDR3 has 16 amino acids. Germline assignment: CDR1 SGHTA and CDR2 FQGTGA. The chain's CDR3 is CASSLRLGQVEGTQYF. Here the CDR3 DNA reads TGTGCCAGCAGCTTAAGGTTGGGCCAGGTCGAGGGGACCCAGTACTTC.

The chain recombines TRBV7-9 with TRBJ2-7, with no clear D. Trimming cost V 7 bases and J 5 bases, with 12 bases left between them. CDR1 is SEHNR and CDR2 is FQNEAQ in the germline V gene (reference sequence). The CDR3 runs 12 residues. The CDR3 loop reads CASTTAAHEQYF. In nucleotides, the CDR3 is TGTGCCAGCACCACTGCAGCGCACGAGCAGTACTTC.

This rearrangement joins TRBV5-5 to TRBJ2-7, with 8 bases matching TRBD2. This CDR3 has 16 residues. Losses at the gene ends were 4 bases for V and 3 bases for J; bases not matched to a gene: 12. Germline V gene lookup returns CDR1 SGHKS and CDR2 YYEKEE (reference sequence). DNA for the CDR3: TGTGCCAGCAGCCCCACTCGGCGGGGGGAGGGCTACGAGCAGTACTTC. Its translation is CASSPTRRGEGYEQYF. Looking up the rest from reference TRBV5-5 and TRBJ2-7 gives the full variable domain: DAGVTQSPTHLIKTRGQQVTLRCSPISGHKSVSWYQQVLGQGPQFIFQYYEKEERGRGNFPDRFSARQFPNYSSELNVNALLLGDSALYLCASSPTRRGEGYEQYFGPGTRLTVT.

The V call is TRBV5-1, the J call TRBJ1-2, with a weak D call TRBD1 (5 bases). Germline CDR1 is SGHRS and CDR2 is YFSETQ. V was pared by 4 bases and J by 4 bases, with 14 bases between. The CDR3 is 14 amino acids. CDR3 amino acids: CASSTDSNLYGYTF. Written as DNA, the CDR3 is TGCGCCAGCAGCACCGACAGTAATCTCTATGGCTACACCTTC.

V and J are TRBV2 and TRBJ2-2, with 10 bases lining up with TRBD2. The length of the CDR3 is 15 residues. With V trimmed by 6 bases and J by 6 bases, 7 bases remained unmatched. CDR1 and CDR2 (germline): SNHLY, FYNNEI. The CDR3 sequence: CASRDSGRYSGELFF. Written as DNA, the CDR3 is TGTGCCAGCAGGGATAGCGGGAGGTACTCCGGGGAGCTGTTTTTT.

The V gene is TRBV28, the J gene TRBJ2-2; D is uncertain. With 2 bases removed from V and 6 bases from J, the gap between germline ends came to 13 bases. The CDR3 has 15 amino acids. CDR1 and CDR2 (germline): MDHEN, SYDVKM. The DNA of the CDR3 is TGTGCCAGCAGTTTAGGGCTTCAGTCCCCCGGGGAGCTGTTTTTT. Protein product: CASSLGLQSPGELFF.

V usage is TRBV19 and J usage is TRBJ2-2; possibly TRBD1 for D (6 bases). V lost 3 bases, J lost 5 bases, and 7 bases lay in between. Per the germline V gene, CDR1 is LNHDA and CDR2 is SQIVND (reference sequence). There are 13 residues in the CDR3. CDR3 sequence reads: CASSIQGTGELFF. The CDR3 DNA sequence: TGTGCCAGTAGTATTCAGGGGACCGGGGAGCTGTTTTTT.

The rearrangement joins TRBV5-4 to TRBJ2-1, with 7 positions matching TRBD2. Losses at the gene ends were 0 bases for V and 15 bases for J; bases not matched to a gene: 9. This CDR3 spans 13 amino acids. The germline V gene encodes CDR1 SGHNT and CDR2 YYREEE (reference sequence). Here the CDR3 reads CASSLVGGGPLFF. DNA for the CDR3: TGTGCCAGCAGCTTGGTTGGGGGAGGGCCTCTGTTCTTC.

The V and J genes are TRBV20-1 and TRBJ2-3; possibly TRBD2 for D (5 bases). The germline CDR1 and CDR2 sequences are DFQATT and SNEGSKA (reference sequence). V lost 4 bases, J lost 7 bases, and 9 bases lay in between. The CDR3 contains 11 residues. The CDR3 DNA sequence: TGCAGTGCTAATACGGGGAATACGCAGTATTTT. It yields the protein CSANTGNTQYF.

The J gene is TRBJ2-3, the V gene TRBV5-1, with 11 bases aligning to TRBD2. This CDR3 is built from 15 residues. Trimming cost V 5 bases and J 3 bases; bases outside gene matches: 5. Germline V gene data show CDR1 as SGHRS and CDR2 as YFSETQ. This chain's CDR3 is CASSSSGRTTDTQYF. CDR3 sequence (DNA): TGCGCCAGCAGTTCTAGCGGGAGGACTACAGATACGCAGTATTTT.

V is TRBV7-6 and J is TRBJ2-7, with 7 nucleotides matching TRBD1. The length of the CDR3 is 13 residues. V lost 3 bases to trimming and J lost 3 bases; unmatched junction nucleotides: 2. CDR1 and CDR2 (germline): SGHVS, FNYEAQ. The CDR3 DNA sequence: TGTGCCAGCAGCTTTGGGACAGACTACGAGCAGTACTTC. Its protein is CASSFGTDYEQYF.